One T cell receptor beta chain is described in this entry. Antigen: not known. The data were taken from a study of cytomegalovirus exposure and HLA in healthy donors. Study-wide background: Earlier, 110 million or so unique TCR beta sequences were recovered from approximately 200 million T cells by an analysis.

Study-wide findings and caveats: TCR beta V- and J-gene trimming was later associated with a missense DCLRE1C variant. Immune exposure information available was restricted to CMV serostatus.

Trimming took off 5 bases at V and 1 base at J, with 11 bases between the two ends. Germline V CDR1 and CDR2: MNHEY, SMNVEV (reference sequence). The CDR3 has 14 residues. PCR used 60 Vbeta primers and 13 Jbeta primers. Some clones are missing from TCRdb's copy, which holds only in-frame ones; the method was immunoSEQ multiplex PCR. Of roughly 62,000 clones listed, 70% to 80% are singletons. The receptor was derived from a woman between 40 and 55 years old in good health and CMV-seropositive. Source material: PBMCs. The chain is built from TRBV27 and TRBJ1-1; D call uncertain. CDR3 nucleotide sequence: TGTGCCAGCAGTAGCGGACCGACGAACACTGAAGCTTTCTTT. Translating it yields CASSSGPTNTEAFF.